This T cell receptor (beta chain) was identified during a study of T cells in Graves' hyperthyroidism and ophthalmopathy. This CDR3 region has 14 residues. Germline lookup yields CDR1 SGHRS and CDR2 YFSETQ. V lost 7 bases and J lost 1, with 11 bases in between. This clonotype occurred a few times. TCR beta CDR3 regions were amplified from RNA transcripts. The HTBI primer set drove a first-round RT-PCR of the TCR CDR3. TCRdb fed the multiplex PCR reads into MiXCR, producing one record per CDR3 protein. This table holds under 350,000 distinct CDR3 sequences, roughly an eighth found once. Input material: blood. The receptor's source is a woman between 35 and 50 years old with Graves' ophthalmopathy. The rearrangement links TRBV5-1 to TRBJ2-2; D perhaps matches TRBD1 (6 bases). The CDR3 sequence is CASFLGGNTGELFF. The DNA for the CDR3 is TGCGCCAGCTTCTTAGGGGGGAACACCGGGGAGCTGTTTTTT.